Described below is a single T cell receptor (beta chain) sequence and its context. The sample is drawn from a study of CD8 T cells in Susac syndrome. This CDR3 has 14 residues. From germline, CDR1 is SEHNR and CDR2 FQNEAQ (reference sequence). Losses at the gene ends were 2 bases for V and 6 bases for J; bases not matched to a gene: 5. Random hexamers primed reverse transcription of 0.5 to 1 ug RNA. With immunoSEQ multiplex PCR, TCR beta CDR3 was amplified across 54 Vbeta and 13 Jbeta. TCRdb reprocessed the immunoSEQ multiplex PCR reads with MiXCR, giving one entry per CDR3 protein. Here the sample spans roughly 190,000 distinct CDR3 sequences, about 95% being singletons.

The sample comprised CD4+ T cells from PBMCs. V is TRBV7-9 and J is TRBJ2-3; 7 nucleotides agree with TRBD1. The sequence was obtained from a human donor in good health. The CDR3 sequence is CASSLNRGTDTQYF. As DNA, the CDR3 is TGTGCCAGCAGCTTAAACAGGGGAACGGATACGCAGTATTTT.